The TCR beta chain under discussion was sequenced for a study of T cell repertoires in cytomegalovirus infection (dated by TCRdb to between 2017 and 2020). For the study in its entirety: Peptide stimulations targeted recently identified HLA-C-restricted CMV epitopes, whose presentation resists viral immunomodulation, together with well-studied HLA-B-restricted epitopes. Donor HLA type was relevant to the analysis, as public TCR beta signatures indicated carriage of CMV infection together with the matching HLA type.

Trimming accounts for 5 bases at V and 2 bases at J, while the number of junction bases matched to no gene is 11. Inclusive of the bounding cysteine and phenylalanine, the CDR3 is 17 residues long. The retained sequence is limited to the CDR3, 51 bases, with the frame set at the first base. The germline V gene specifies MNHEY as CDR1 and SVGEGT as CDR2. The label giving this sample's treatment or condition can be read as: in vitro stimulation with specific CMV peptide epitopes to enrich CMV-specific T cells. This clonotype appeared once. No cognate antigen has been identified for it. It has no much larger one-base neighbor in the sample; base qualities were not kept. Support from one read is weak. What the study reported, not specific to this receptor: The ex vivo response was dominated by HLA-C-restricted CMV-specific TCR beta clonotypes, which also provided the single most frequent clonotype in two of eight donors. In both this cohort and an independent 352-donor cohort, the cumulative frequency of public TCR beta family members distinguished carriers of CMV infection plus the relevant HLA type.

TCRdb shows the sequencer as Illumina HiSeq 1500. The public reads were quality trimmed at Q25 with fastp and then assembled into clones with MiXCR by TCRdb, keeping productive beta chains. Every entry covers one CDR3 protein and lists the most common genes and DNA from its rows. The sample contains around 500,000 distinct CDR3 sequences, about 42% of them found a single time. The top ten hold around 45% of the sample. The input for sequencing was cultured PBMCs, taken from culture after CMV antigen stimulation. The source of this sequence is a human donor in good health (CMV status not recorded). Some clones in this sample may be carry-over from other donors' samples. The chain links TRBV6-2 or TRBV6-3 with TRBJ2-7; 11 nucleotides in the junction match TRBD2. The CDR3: CASSIGLAGPSTYEQYF. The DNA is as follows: TGTGCCAGCAGTATCGGACTAGCGGGCCCCTCAACCTACGAGCAGTACTTC.